The clone carrying this TCR beta chain has only a few counts. Its antigen is currently unknown. Looked up from germline, CDR1 is LGHDT and CDR2 is YNNKEL (reference sequence). The CDR3 has 12 residues. V was cut by 7 bases and J by 5 bases, with 11 bases left in between. This entry belongs to a study of regulatory T cells in long-lasting Graves disease. The time point is: newly diagnosed GD, antithyroid drugs for less than 3 months. The TCR library was made from RNA extracted from PBMCs. Findings and limits, study-wide: Thyroid tissue was not studied; only peripheral blood was.

Construction of the TCR beta libraries employed iRepertoire HTBI primers in conjunction with Arm-PCR of CDR3 regions. One entry per CDR3 protein, called by TCRdb with MiXCR from the multiplex PCR reads. The data contain approximately 470,000 distinct CDR3 sequences, 15% to 20% of them seen just once; the ten biggest clones take up 12%. The sample was also linked to a second study, of T cells in Graves' hyperthyroidism and ophthalmopathy. That work contributes: On the basis of clinical symptoms, serum thyroxine and TRAb, thyroid ultrasound and orbital computed tomography, diagnoses were made. Most clonotypes that expanded in the thyroid above 0.001 also showed up in blood.

The sequencing used peripheral blood mononuclear cells (PBMCs), collected at new diagnosis, from a patient treated with antithyroid drugs. This TCR was recovered from a man aged 35 to 55 with Graves disease. The chain carries TRBV3-1 and TRBJ2-5; weak D call: TRBD1 (6 bases). This CDR3 reads CASNLQGETQYF. Written as DNA, the CDR3 is TGTGCCAGCAACCTACAGGGTGAGACCCAGTACTTC.